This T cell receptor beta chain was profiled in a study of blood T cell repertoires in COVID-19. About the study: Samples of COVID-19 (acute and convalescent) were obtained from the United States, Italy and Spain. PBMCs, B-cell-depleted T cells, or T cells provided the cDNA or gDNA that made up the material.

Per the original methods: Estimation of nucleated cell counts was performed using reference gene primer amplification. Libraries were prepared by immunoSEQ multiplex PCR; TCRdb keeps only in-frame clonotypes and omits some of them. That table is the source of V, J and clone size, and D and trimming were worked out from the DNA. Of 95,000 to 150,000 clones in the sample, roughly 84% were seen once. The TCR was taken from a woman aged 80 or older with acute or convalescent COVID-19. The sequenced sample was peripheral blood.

Here the CDR3 DNA reads TGTGCCAGCAGTACACACGACAGGGGGTACTATGGCTACACCTTC. Translation: CASSTHDRGYYGYTF. The chain couples TRBV28 to TRBJ1-2, with TRBD1 matching over 9 bases. Per the germline V gene, CDR1 is MDHEN and CDR2 is SYDVKM. J gave up 3 bases and V 5 bases, and 7 bases lay outside the gene matches. CDR3 length equals 15 residues.